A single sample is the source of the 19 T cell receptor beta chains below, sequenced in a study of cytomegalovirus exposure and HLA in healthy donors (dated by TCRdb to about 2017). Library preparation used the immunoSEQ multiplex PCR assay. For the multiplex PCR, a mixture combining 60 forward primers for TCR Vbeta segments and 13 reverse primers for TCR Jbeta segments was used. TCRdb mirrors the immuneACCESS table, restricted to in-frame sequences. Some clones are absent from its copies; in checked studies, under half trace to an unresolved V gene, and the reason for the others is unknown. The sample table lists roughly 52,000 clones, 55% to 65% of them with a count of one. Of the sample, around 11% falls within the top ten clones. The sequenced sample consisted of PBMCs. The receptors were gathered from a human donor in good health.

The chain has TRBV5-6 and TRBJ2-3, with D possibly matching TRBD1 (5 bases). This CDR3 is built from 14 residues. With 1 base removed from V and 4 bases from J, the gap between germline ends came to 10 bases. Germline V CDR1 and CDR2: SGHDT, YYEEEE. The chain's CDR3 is CASSLIQGSDTQYF. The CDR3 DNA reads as TGTGCCAGCAGCTTGATTCAGGGATCAGATACGCAGTATTTT. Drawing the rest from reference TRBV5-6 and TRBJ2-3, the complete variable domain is DAGVTQSPTHLIKTRGQQVTLRCSPKSGHDTVSWYQQALGQGPQFIFQYYEEEERQRGNFPDRFSGHQFPNYSSELNVNALLLGDSALYLCASSLIQGSDTQYFGPGTRLTVL.

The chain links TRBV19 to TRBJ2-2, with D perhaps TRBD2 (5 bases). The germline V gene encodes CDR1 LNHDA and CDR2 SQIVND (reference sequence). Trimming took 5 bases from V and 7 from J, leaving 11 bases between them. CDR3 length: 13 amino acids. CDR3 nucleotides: TGTGCCAGTAGTTTTTTCGCGGGCGGGGAGCTGTTTTTT. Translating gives CASSFFAGGELFF.

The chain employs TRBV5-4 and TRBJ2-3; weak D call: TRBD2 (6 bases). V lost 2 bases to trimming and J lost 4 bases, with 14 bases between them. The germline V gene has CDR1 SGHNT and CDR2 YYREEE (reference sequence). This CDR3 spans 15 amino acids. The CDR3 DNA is TGTGCCAGCAGCTTAGGCGGGGTTCTTTCAGATACGCAGTATTTT. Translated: CASSLGGVLSDTQYF. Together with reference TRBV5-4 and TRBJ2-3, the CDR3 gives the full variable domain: ETGVTQSPTHLIKTRGQQVTLRCSSQSGHNTVSWYQQALGQGPQFIFQYYREEENGRGNFPPRFSGLQFPNYSSELNVNALELDDSALYLCASSLGGVLSDTQYFGPGTRLTVL.

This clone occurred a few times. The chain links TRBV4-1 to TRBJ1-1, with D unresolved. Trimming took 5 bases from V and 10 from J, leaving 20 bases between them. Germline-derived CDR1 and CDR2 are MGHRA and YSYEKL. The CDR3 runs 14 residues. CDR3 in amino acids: CASSARTRALGAFF. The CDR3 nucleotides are TGCGCCAGCAGCGCGCGGACTAGGGCACTAGGAGCTTTCTTT.

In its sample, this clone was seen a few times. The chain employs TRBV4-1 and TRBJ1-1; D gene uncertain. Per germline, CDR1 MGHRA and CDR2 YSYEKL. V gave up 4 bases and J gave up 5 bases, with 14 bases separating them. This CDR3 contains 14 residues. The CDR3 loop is CASSPGKRGTEAFF. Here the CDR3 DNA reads TGCGCCAGCAGCCCCGGTAAAAGAGGGACTGAAGCTTTCTTT.

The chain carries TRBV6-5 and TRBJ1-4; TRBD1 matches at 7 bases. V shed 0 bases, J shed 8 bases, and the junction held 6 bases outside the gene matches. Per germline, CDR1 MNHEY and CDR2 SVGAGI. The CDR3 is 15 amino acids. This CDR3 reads CASSYSTRGSEKLFF. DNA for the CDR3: TGTGCCAGCAGTTACTCGACCAGGGGGAGCGAAAAACTGTTTTTT.

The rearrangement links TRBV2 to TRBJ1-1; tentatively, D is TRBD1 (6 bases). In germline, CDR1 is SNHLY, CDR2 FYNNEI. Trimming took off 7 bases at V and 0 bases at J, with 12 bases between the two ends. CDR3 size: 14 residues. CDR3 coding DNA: TGTGCCAGCACTAAACAGGGCCTGAACACTGAAGCTTTCTTT. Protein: CASTKQGLNTEAFF.

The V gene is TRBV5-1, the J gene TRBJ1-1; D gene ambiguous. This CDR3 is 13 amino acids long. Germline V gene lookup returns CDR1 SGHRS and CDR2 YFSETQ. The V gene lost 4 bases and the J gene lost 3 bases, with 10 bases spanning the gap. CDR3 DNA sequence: TGCGCCAGCAGCGAGCTTACAGACACTGAAGCTTTCTTT. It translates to CASSELTDTEAFF.

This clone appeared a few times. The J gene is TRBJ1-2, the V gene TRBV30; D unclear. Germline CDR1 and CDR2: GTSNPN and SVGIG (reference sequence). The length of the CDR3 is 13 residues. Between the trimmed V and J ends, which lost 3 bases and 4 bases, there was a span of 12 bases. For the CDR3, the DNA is TGTGCCTGGAGATCGCCCCCCGGCTATGGCTACACCTTC. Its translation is CAWRSPPGYGYTF.

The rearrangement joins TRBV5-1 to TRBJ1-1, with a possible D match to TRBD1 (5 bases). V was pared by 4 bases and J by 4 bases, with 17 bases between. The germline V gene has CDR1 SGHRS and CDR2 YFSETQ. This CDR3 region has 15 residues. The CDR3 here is CASSLSPGIGTEAFF. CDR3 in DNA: TGCGCCAGCAGCCTTTCGCCAGGGATCGGCACTGAAGCTTTCTTT.

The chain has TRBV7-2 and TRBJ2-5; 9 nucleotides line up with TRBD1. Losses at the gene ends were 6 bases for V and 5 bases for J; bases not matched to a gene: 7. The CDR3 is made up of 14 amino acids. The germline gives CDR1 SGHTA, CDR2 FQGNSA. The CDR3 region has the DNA TGTGCCAGCAGGTCCACAGGGGGCATCGAGACCCAGTACTTC. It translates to CASRSTGGIETQYF. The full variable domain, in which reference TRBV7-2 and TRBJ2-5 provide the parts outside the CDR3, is GAGVSQSPSNKVTEKGKDVELRCDPISGHTALYWYRQSLGQGLEFLIYFQGNSAPDKSGLPSDRFSAERTGGSVSTLTIQRTQQEDSAVYLCASRSTGGIETQYFGPGTRLLVL.

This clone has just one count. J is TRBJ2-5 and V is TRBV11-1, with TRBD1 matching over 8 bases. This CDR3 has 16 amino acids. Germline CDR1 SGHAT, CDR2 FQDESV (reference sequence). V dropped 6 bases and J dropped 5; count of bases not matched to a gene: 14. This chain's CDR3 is CASSGKNRGFGETQYF. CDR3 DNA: TGTGCCAGCAGTGGGAAAAACAGGGGGTTCGGGGAGACCCAGTACTTC.

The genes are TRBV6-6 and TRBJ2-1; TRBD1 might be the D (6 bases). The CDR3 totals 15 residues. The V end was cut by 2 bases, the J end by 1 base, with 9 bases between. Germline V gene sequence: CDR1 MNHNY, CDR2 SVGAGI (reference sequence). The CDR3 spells CASSYGQPSYNEQFF. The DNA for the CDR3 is TGTGCCAGCAGTTACGGACAGCCATCCTACAATGAGCAGTTCTTC.

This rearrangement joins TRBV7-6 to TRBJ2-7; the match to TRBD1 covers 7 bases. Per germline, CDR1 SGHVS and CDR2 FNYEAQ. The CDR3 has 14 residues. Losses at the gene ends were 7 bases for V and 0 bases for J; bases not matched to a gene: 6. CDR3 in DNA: TGTGCCAGCACGGACAGGTCGAGCTCCTACGAGCAGTACTTC. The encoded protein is CASTDRSSSYEQYF. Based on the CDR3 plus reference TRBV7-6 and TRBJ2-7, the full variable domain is GAGVSQSPRYKVTKRGQDVALRCDPISGHVSLYWYRQALGQGPEFLTYFNYEAQQDKSGLPNDRFSAERPEGSISTLTIQRTEQRDSAMYRCASTDRSSSYEQYFGPGTRLTVT.

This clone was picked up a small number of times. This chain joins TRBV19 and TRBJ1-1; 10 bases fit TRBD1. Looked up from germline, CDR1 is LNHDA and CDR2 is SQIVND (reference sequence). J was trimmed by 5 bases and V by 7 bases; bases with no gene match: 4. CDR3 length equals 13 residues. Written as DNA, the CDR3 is TGTGCCAGTACGGACAGGGGGGGGACTGAAGCTTTCTTT. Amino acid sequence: CASTDRGGTEAFF. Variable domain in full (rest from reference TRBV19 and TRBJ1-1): DGGITQSPKYLFRKEGQNVTLSCEQNLNHDAMYWYRQDPGQGLRLIYYSQIVNDFQKGDIAEGYSVSREKKESFPLTVTSAQKNPTAFYLCASTDRGGTEAFFGQGTRLTVV.

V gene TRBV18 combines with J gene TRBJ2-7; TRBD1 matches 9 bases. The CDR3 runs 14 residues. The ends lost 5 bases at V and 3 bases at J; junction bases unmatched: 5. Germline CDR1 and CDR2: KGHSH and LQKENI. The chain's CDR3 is CASSAGQGNYEQYF. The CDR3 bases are TGTGCCAGCTCAGCAGGACAGGGGAACTACGAGCAGTACTTC.

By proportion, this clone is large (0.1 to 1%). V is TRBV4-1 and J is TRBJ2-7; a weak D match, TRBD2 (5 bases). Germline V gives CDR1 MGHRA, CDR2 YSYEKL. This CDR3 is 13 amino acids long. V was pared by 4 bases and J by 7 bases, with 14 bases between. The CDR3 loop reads CASSLSPGSEQYF. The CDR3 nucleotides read TGCGCCAGCAGCCTTAGTCCGGGGAGTGAGCAGTACTTC.

CDR3 nucleotides: TGTGCCACCAGCAGCCCGGGACAGGGCTCCTACGAGCAGTACTTC. Amino acids: CATSSPGQGSYEQYF. The chain is built from TRBV15 and TRBJ2-7; TRBD1 aligns across 9 bases. The CDR3 has 15 residues. Germline V CDR1 and CDR2: LNHNV, YYDKDF (reference sequence). V lost 3 bases and J lost 0; bases outside the gene matches: 3. The variable domain in full, completed from reference TRBV15 and TRBJ2-7, reads DAMVIQNPRYQVTQFGKPVTLSCSQTLNHNVMYWYQQKSSQAPKLLFHYYDKDFNNEADTPDNFQSRRPNTSFCFLDIRSPGLGDTAMYLCATSSPGQGSYEQYFGPGTRLTVT.

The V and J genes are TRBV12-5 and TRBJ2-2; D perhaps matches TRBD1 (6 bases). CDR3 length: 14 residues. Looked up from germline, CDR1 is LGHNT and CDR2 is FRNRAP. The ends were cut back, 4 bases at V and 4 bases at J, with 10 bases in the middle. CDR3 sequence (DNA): TGTGCTAGTGGTTGGGACACTCTCACCGGGGAGCTGTTTTTT. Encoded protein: CASGWDTLTGELFF.